This T cell receptor beta chain was observed in a study of shared clonotypes between healthy human individuals. Findings and limits, study-wide: Clonotypes shared by all four donors outscored non-shared clonotypes in generation probability.

Clones were sequenced by immunoSEQ multiplex PCR, and TCRdb holds only the in-frame ones, with some missing. The table lists a few million clones, approximately 93% of them singletons. For this clone: Antigen specificity is unknown.

Sequencing was carried out using naive CD4+ T cells from PBMCs. Subset specified: CD45RA+ positively selected. The clonotype was recovered from a man aged 18 to 30 in good health. Some clones in this sample may be carry-over from other donors' samples.

CDR3 sequence: CASSGSYYEQYF. In nucleotides, the CDR3 is TGTGCCAGTAGTGGATCTTACTACGAGCAGTACTTC. The V and J genes are TRBV19 and TRBJ2-7; D remains ambiguous. V was clipped by 5 bases and J by 3 bases, with 8 bases between them. Germline values: CDR1 LNHDA, CDR2 SQIVND (reference sequence). The CDR3 contains 12 residues. Variable domain in full (rest from reference TRBV19 and TRBJ2-7): DGGITQSPKYLFRKEGQNVTLSCEQNLNHDAMYWYRQDPGQGLRLIYYSQIVNDFQKGDIAEGYSVSREKKESFPLTVTSAQKNPTAFYLCASSGSYYEQYFGPGTRLTVT.